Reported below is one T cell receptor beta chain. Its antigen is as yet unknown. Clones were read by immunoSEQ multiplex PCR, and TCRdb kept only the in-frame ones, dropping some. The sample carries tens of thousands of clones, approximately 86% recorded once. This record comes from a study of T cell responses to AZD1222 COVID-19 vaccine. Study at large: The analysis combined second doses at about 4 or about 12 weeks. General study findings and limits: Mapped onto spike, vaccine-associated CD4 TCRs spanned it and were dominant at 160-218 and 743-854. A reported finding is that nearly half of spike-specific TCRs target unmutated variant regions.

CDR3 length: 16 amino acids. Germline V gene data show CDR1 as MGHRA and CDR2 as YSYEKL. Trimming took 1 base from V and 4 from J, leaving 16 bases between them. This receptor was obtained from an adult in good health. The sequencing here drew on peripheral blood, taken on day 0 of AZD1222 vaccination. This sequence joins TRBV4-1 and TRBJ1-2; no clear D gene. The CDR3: CASSQVVAASPYGYTF. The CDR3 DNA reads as TGCGCCAGCAGCCAAGTCGTCGCAGCATCACCCTATGGCTACACCTTC.